This TCR beta chain was recorded in a study of radiotherapy plus CTLA-4 blockade in lung cancer. Points from the study as a whole: There was expansion of tumor-derived TCR clones in blood after radiotherapy plus ipilimumab.

Produced via immunoSEQ multiplex PCR; TCRdb's table is partial and in-frame only. Counted here are roughly 98,000 clones, 82% occurring once; the ten biggest clones make up 3.4%. This clone was counted at least ten times. The antigen remains undetermined. The sample has other DNA sequences that encode this CDR3 too. V was clipped by 3 bases and J by 5 bases; unmatched bases: 2. This CDR3 comprises 14 residues. Germline-derived CDR1 and CDR2 are SQVTM and ANQGSEA. This chain joins TRBV29-1 and TRBJ2-1; 12 nucleotides agree with TRBD2. This clonotype was sampled from a human donor with non-small cell lung cancer who had a partial response to radiotherapy plus ipilimumab. The sequenced sample was peripheral blood, obtained from a patient treated with radiotherapy plus ipilimumab. The CDR3 region has the DNA TGCAGCGTTGATCGACTAGCGGGGGACAATGAGCAGTTCTTC. Protein: CSVDRLAGDNEQFF.